Shown below are 25 T cell receptor beta chains from a single sample sequenced in a study of T cell responses to AZD1222 COVID-19 vaccine. Data came from immunoSEQ multiplex PCR; TCRdb stores just in-frame clones and leaves some out. Seen here are 130,000 to 150,000 clones, approximately 88% observed once, and the top ten hold about 15%. The sample in question was peripheral blood, obtained on day 0 of AZD1222 vaccination. These receptors were collected from an adult in good health.

The V call is TRBV7-2, the J call TRBJ2-7; a possible D gene is TRBD1 (5 bases). The CDR3 has 12 residues. The germline CDR1 and CDR2 sequences are SGHTA and FQGNSA. V was trimmed by 5 bases and J by 6 bases, leaving 11 bases between them. The DNA of the CDR3 is TGTGCCAGCAGCCGATCCAGGGTCGAGCAGTACTTC. It translates to CASSRSRVEQYF.

This clone has a handful of counts. The rearrangement joins TRBV2 to TRBJ1-2; 7 nucleotides line up with TRBD1. V trimming: 7 bases; J trimming: 3 bases; junction bases outside the gene matches: 5. The CDR3 is made up of 13 amino acids. Germline V gene lookup returns CDR1 SNHLY and CDR2 FYNNEI. DNA of the CDR3: TGTGCCAGCAAAAGGGGGCCCGACTATGGCTACACCTTC. Its protein product is CASKRGPDYGYTF.

The chain links TRBV6-6 to TRBJ1-4; D gene uncertain. This CDR3 comprises 15 residues. V was cut by 0 bases and J by 8 bases, with 13 bases left in between. Germline assignment: CDR1 MNHNY and CDR2 SVGAGI (reference sequence). This CDR3 reads CASSYSMGNTEKLFF. The CDR3 DNA is TGTGCCAGCAGTTACTCGATGGGGAATACCGAAAAACTGTTTTTT.

The V call is TRBV7-9, the J call TRBJ1-5; D remains unclear. CDR3 length: 14 amino acids. The germline CDR1 and CDR2 sequences are SEHNR and FQNEAQ (reference sequence). Trimming shortened V by 1 base and J by 7 bases, and 11 bases separated the two germline ends. The CDR3: CASSLGPGGQPQHF. The CDR3 DNA sequence: TGTGCCAGCAGCTTAGGACCCGGAGGGCAGCCCCAGCATTTT.

This chain joins TRBV6-5 and TRBJ2-3; D is unresolved. V was pared by 2 bases and J by 6 bases, with 12 bases between. The CDR3 length is 14 residues. Germline loops: CDR1 MNHEY, CDR2 SVGAGI. The CDR3 nucleotides are TGTGCCAGCAGTTACACCGTGGCCTACGATACGCAGTATTTT. Translation: CASSYTVAYDTQYF.

The chain carries TRBV2 and TRBJ1-2; D call uncertain. The CDR3 is 12 amino acids. V gave up 7 bases and J gave up 1 base, with 7 bases separating them. CDR1 is SNHLY, CDR2 FYNNEI, per germline. In nucleotides, the CDR3 is TGTGCCAGCATTCCTGATAACTATGGCTACACCTTC. It codes for CASIPDNYGYTF.

The chain is built from TRBV9 and TRBJ2-2, with 8 bases lining up with TRBD2. The CDR3 is 15 amino acids. CDR1 is SGDLS and CDR2 is YYNGEE in the germline V gene. Trimming at V came to 3 bases and at J to 4 bases, leaving 5 bases not matched to a gene. The CDR3 spells CASSEGTRSTGELFF. CDR3 DNA sequence: TGTGCCAGCAGCGAGGGGACTAGAAGCACCGGGGAGCTGTTTTTT.

The table lists this clone with a few counts. The CDR3 sequence: CASSSGLASIQYF. DNA for the CDR3: TGTGCCAGCAGTTCGGGGCTGGCGAGCATTCAGTACTTC. The V gene is TRBV28, the J gene TRBJ2-4; D possibly matches TRBD1 or TRBD2 (5 bases each). The CDR3 extends over 13 amino acids. Trimming cost V 4 bases and J 9 bases, with 13 bases left between them. CDR1 and CDR2 from the germline V gene are MDHEN and SYDVKM.

J is TRBJ1-2 and V is TRBV5-8; TRBD1 is a possible D gene (5 bases). This CDR3 is 12 amino acids long. V dropped 3 bases and J dropped 6 bases, with 9 bases sitting between them. Germline CDR1 is SGHTS and CDR2 is YDEGEE. The CDR3 DNA reads as TGTGCCAGCAGCTGGGGACTAAATGGCTACACCTTC. It translates to CASSWGLNGYTF.

V and J are TRBV14 and TRBJ2-2; possible D gene TRBD1, 5 bases. The CDR3 spans 18 residues. Trimming left V 1 base short and J 1 base short, with 16 bases between. The V gene's germline CDR1 is SGHDN and CDR2 FVKESK. CDR3 sequence (DNA): TGTGCCAGCAGCCAAGTGAGTAAACGGACATGGAACACCGGGGAGCTGTTTTTT. Its protein is CASSQVSKRTWNTGELFF. Using reference TRBV14 and TRBJ2-2 for the parts outside the CDR3, the full variable domain is EAGVTQFPSHSVIEKGQTVTLRCDPISGHDNLYWYRRVMGKEIKFLLHFVKESKQDESGMPNNRFLAERTGGTYSTLKVQPAELEDSGVYFCASSQVSKRTWNTGELFFGEGSRLTVL.

V gene TRBV7-2 combines with J gene TRBJ1-4; D unresolved. Trimming took off 1 base at V and 3 bases at J, with 9 bases between the two ends. This CDR3 region has 15 residues. In germline, CDR1 is SGHTA, CDR2 FQGNSA. The CDR3 protein is CASSLVGLPNEKLFF. CDR3 coding DNA: TGTGCCAGCAGCTTAGTCGGGCTTCCTAATGAAAAACTGTTTTTT.

This clone was recorded once. The chain uses TRBV3-1 (or the pseudogene TRBV3-2) and TRBJ1-4; 11 bases are shared with TRBD1. Germline assignment: CDR1 LGHDT and CDR2 YNNKEL (reference sequence). Germline trimming cut 4 bases from V and 8 bases from J; bases unmatched to any gene: 6. CDR3 length: 15 residues. This chain's CDR3 is CASSRPGTGGEKLFF. The CDR3 coding sequence is TGTGCCAGCAGCCGACCAGGGACAGGGGGGGAAAAACTGTTTTTT.

The chain couples TRBV19 to TRBJ1-1; 9 nucleotides line up with TRBD1. Per the germline V gene, CDR1 is LNHDA and CDR2 is SQIVND (reference sequence). Trimming at V came to 3 bases and at J to 4 bases, leaving 9 bases not matched to a gene. This CDR3 region has 16 residues. The CDR3 loop reads CASSILRGQGSTEAFF. CDR3 DNA: TGTGCCAGTAGTATCCTCCGGGGACAGGGAAGCACTGAAGCTTTCTTT.

The chain has TRBV18 and TRBJ2-1; 7 bases map to TRBD2. CDR1 is KGHSH, CDR2 LQKENI, per germline. CDR3 size: 17 residues. V lost 3 bases to trimming and J lost 6 bases; unmatched junction nucleotides: 14. This CDR3 is CASSPLGPQRTSNEQFF. In DNA, the CDR3 is TGTGCCAGCTCACCCCTCGGCCCCCAGAGGACTAGCAATGAGCAGTTCTTC.

V is TRBV7-8 and J is TRBJ1-2; tentative D call: TRBD1 (5 bases). Germline values: CDR1 SGHVS, CDR2 FQNEAQ. This CDR3 spans 13 amino acids. The germline V and J ends were trimmed by 2 bases and 7 bases, with 11 bases remaining between them. CDR3 nucleotides: TGTGCCAGCAGCTTACGTCAGGGAATTGGCTACACCTTC. It specifies CASSLRQGIGYTF.

V usage is TRBV2 and J usage is TRBJ1-4, with 8 bases matching TRBD1. CDR3 length equals 14 residues. The germline V gene has CDR1 SNHLY and CDR2 FYNNEI. Trimming at V came to 6 bases and at J to 4 bases, leaving 4 bases not matched to a gene. Here the CDR3 reads CASRAGQVNEKLFF. CDR3 nucleotides: TGTGCCAGCAGGGCGGGACAGGTTAATGAAAAACTGTTTTTT. Using reference TRBV2 and TRBJ1-4 for the parts outside the CDR3, the full variable domain is EPEVTQTPSHQVTQMGQEVILRCVPISNHLYFYWYRQILGQKVEFLVSFYNNEISEKSEIFDDQFSVERPDGSNFTLKIRSTKLEDSAMYFCASRAGQVNEKLFFGSGTQLSVL.

This clone has more than one count but fewer than ten. The gene calls are TRBV28 and TRBJ1-2; 8 bases map to TRBD1. The CDR3 length is 15 residues. Germline V lookup: CDR1 MDHEN, CDR2 SYDVKM. V lost 5 bases to trimming and J lost 8 bases; unmatched junction nucleotides: 13. CDR3 sequence reads: CASSPRTGSWGGYTF. The CDR3 region has the DNA TGTGCCAGCAGTCCCCGGACAGGGAGTTGGGGCGGCTACACCTTC.

This chain connects TRBV7-2 to TRBJ2-5, with D unresolved. CDR1 SGHTA and CDR2 FQGNSA come from the germline V gene. The CDR3 loop spans 13 amino acids. V was cut by 5 bases and J by 5 bases, with 12 bases left in between. This CDR3 reads CASSRSKSETQYF. DNA of the CDR3: TGTGCCAGCAGCCGAAGCAAATCGGAGACCCAGTACTTC.

The chain has TRBV18 and TRBJ1-1, with unresolved D. V was clipped by 5 bases and J by 3 bases, with 10 bases between them. Germline V CDR1 and CDR2: KGHSH, LQKENI. This CDR3 comprises 13 residues. CDR3 amino acids: CASSALQDTEAFF. The CDR3 DNA sequence: TGTGCCAGCTCAGCCCTACAAGACACTGAAGCTTTCTTT.

V is TRBV5-1 and J is TRBJ1-4; D not resolved. With 0 bases removed from V and 4 bases from J, the gap between germline ends came to 7 bases. Germline CDR1 is SGHRS and CDR2 is YFSETQ. CDR3 length equals 14 residues. The CDR3 here is CASSLERVNEKLFF. DNA for the CDR3: TGCGCCAGCAGCTTGGAGAGAGTTAATGAAAAACTGTTTTTT. The full variable domain, rest sourced from reference TRBV5-1 and TRBJ1-4, is KAGVTQTPRYLIKTRGQQVTLSCSPISGHRSVSWYQQTPGQGLQFLFEYFSETQRNKGNFPGRFSGRQFSNSRSEMNVSTLELGDSALYLCASSLERVNEKLFFGSGTQLSVL.

This chain links TRBV5-1 with TRBJ1-6; TRBD1 might be the D (6 bases). CDR3 length: 13 residues. CDR1 and CDR2 (germline): SGHRS, YFSETQ. The V end lost 3 bases, the J end lost 12 bases, and 13 bases lay between the germline ends. DNA for the CDR3: TGCGCCAGCAGCTATGGGGGGCCACTACCCCTCCACTTT. Its protein product is CASSYGGPLPLHF.

This clone was seen only a few times. V gene TRBV30 combines with J gene TRBJ1-1, with unresolved D. The V end was cut by 3 bases, the J end by 0 bases, with 11 bases between. This CDR3 spans 14 amino acids. CDR1 GTSNPN and CDR2 SVGIG come from the germline V gene (reference sequence). Here the CDR3 reads CAWRDANLNTEAFF. The CDR3 coding sequence is TGTGCCTGGAGGGACGCCAACTTGAACACTGAAGCTTTCTTT.

In its sample, this clone was seen once. The CDR3 nucleotides read TGCGCCAGCAGCCCATACACAGGGAACACTGAAGCTTTCTTT. This encodes CASSPYTGNTEAFF. V and J are TRBV5-1 and TRBJ1-1; tentatively, D is TRBD1 (5 bases). The CDR3 is made up of 14 amino acids. CDR1 is SGHRS and CDR2 is YFSETQ in the germline V gene. Trimming left V 4 bases short and J 1 base short, with 11 bases between.

The CDR3 here is CASSREGIGNQPQHF. The CDR3 DNA reads TGTGCCAGCAGCCGGGAGGGAATCGGCAATCAGCCCCAGCATTTT. The chain carries TRBV27 and TRBJ1-5; D not certain. This CDR3 has 15 residues. Germline V gene lookup returns CDR1 MNHEY and CDR2 SMNVEV (reference sequence). V lost 6 bases and J lost 2, with 14 bases in between.

The rearrangement joins TRBV7-2 to TRBJ2-2; D not certain. Germline assignment: CDR1 SGHTA and CDR2 FQGNSA. The V end lost 3 bases, the J end lost 2 bases, and 13 bases lay between the germline ends. CDR3 length equals 16 residues. CDR3 residues: CASSLGFQLNTGELFF. CDR3 DNA: TGTGCCAGCAGCTTGGGGTTCCAGCTAAACACCGGGGAGCTGTTTTTT.